This T cell receptor (beta chain) comes out of a study of blood T cell repertoires in COVID-19. From germline, CDR1 is LNHDA and CDR2 SQIVND (reference sequence). This CDR3 is 15 amino acids long. Losses at the gene ends were 8 bases for V and 5 bases for J; bases not matched to a gene: 8. Profiled with immunoSEQ multiplex PCR; TCRdb holds only in-frame clones, not every one. Among roughly 140,000 clones listed, 75% to 90% were seen once. The genes are TRBV19 and TRBJ2-1; TRBD2 matches 11 bases. This clonotype originated in a woman aged 60-75 years with active or convalescent COVID-19. Source material: peripheral blood. CDR3 residues: CASRRTSGSNNEQFF. The CDR3 nucleotides are TGTGCCAGTCGACGAACTAGCGGGAGCAACAATGAGCAGTTCTTC.